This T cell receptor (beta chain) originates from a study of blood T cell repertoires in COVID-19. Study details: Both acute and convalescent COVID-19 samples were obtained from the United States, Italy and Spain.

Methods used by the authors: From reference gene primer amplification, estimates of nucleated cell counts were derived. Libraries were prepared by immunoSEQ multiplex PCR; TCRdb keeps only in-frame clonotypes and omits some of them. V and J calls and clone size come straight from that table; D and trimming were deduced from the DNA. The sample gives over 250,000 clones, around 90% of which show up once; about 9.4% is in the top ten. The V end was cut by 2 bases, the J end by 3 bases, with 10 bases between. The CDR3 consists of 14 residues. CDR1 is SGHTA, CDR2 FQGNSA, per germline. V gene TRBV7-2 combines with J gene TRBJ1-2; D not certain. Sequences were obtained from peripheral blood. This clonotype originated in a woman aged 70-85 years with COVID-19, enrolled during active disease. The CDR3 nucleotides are TGTGCCAGCAGCTTAAGCCCCCGGGACTATGGCTACACCTTC. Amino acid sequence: CASSLSPRDYGYTF.